This entry lists 11 T cell receptor beta chains sequenced from one sample in a study of blood T cell repertoires in COVID-19. The protocol was immunoSEQ multiplex PCR, while the TCRdb copy is restricted to in-frame clones and leaves out a portion. The sample holds around 60,000 clones; 60% to 85% are singletons and the top ten take roughly a fifth. The material sequenced was peripheral blood. Source of these receptors: a young man with COVID-19, enrolled during active disease.

This chain connects TRBV6-2 or TRBV6-3 to TRBJ1-2; maybe TRBD1 (5 bases). Trimming took 6 bases from V and 7 from J, leaving 21 bases between them. From germline, CDR1 is MNHEY and CDR2 SVGEGT. The CDR3 extends over 15 amino acids. The CDR3 sequence: CASSPRVGGAVGYTF. CDR3 DNA sequence: TGTGCCAGCAGCCCCAGGGTGGGAGGGGCTGTTGGCTACACCTTC.

The CDR3 spells CASSSHKLAGTDTQYF. CDR3 bases: TGTGCCAGCAGTTCCCATAAACTAGCGGGCACAGATACGCAGTATTTT. V usage is TRBV6-5 and J usage is TRBJ2-3, with TRBD2 identical over 8 bases. This CDR3 contains 16 residues. V shed 4 bases and J 1 base; nucleotides not matched to a gene: 7. The germline V gene has CDR1 MNHEY and CDR2 SVGAGI.

This clone was recorded only once. This chain links TRBV13 with TRBJ2-3; maybe TRBD2 (7 bases). Germline V lookup: CDR1 PRHDT, CDR2 FYEKMQ (reference sequence). V was shortened by 5 bases and J by 6 bases, with 21 bases between the two germline ends. This CDR3 contains 16 residues. The CDR3 coding sequence is TGTGCCAGCAGCCGATCGACGGGGGGCAGTCTGGATACGCAGTATTTT. Translated: CASSRSTGGSLDTQYF.

The rearrangement joins TRBV24-1 to TRBJ2-1; no clear D gene. This CDR3 is built from 12 residues. V lost 8 bases and J lost 6, with 10 bases in between. Germline CDR1 and CDR2: KGHDR and SFDVKD. CDR3 coding DNA: TGTGCCACCATGAGCGAGTCCAATGAGCAGTTCTTC. Its translation: CATMSESNEQFF.

V is TRBV6-5 and J is TRBJ1-1; 9 nucleotides align to TRBD1. The V gene end was trimmed by 6 bases and the J gene end by 7 bases; junction bases not matched to a gene: 12. This CDR3 has 15 residues. CDR1 is MNHEY, CDR2 SVGAGI, per germline. CDR3 residues: CASRIRGQGLFEAFF. The DNA for the CDR3 is TGTGCCAGCAGAATACGGGGACAGGGCCTCTTTGAAGCTTTCTTT.

The chain couples TRBV10-3 to TRBJ1-2; 8 bases align to TRBD1. J was trimmed by 4 bases and V by 4 bases; bases with no gene match: 8. Germline CDR1 and CDR2: ENHRY and SYGVKD. This CDR3 has 15 residues. CDR3 nucleotide sequence: TGTGCCATCAGTGCCTCCCGGGACAGGTCCTATGGCTACACCTTC. Its translation: CAISASRDRSYGYTF.

The chain combines TRBV2 with TRBJ2-3, with D possibly TRBD1 on 5 matching bases. Germline V lookup: CDR1 SNHLY, CDR2 FYNNEI. The CDR3 sequence is 12 residues long. Trimming removed 7 bases at V and 3 bases at J, with 8 bases between. Here the CDR3 reads CASKGDTDTQYF. In DNA form, the CDR3 reads TGTGCCAGCAAAGGGGATACAGATACGCAGTATTTT.

The chain uses TRBV7-9 and TRBJ2-2, with 10 bases matching TRBD1. CDR1 is SEHNR and CDR2 is FQNEAQ in the germline V gene (reference sequence). V was clipped by 3 bases and J by 3 bases; unmatched bases: 7. The CDR3 runs to 17 residues. The CDR3, as DNA: TGTGCCAGCAGCTTGATGGGACAGGGGACGTACACCGGGGAGCTGTTTTTT. Translation gives CASSLMGQGTYTGELFF. The full variable domain, completed using reference TRBV7-9 and TRBJ2-2, is DTGVSQNPRHKITKRGQNVTFRCDPISEHNRLYWYRQTLGQGPEFLTYFQNEAQLEKSRLLSDRFSAERPKGSFSTLEIQRTEQGDSAMYLCASSLMGQGTYTGELFFGEGSRLTVL.

V usage is TRBV5-4 and J usage is TRBJ2-6, with 7 bases aligning to TRBD1. V trimming: 4 bases; J trimming: 1 base; junction bases outside the gene matches: 11. CDR1 is SGHNT, CDR2 YYREEE, per germline (reference sequence). The CDR3 is made up of 18 amino acids. CDR3 nucleotides: TGTGCCAGCAGCCGTGACAGGGAAAGTAGATCTGGGGCCAACGTCCTGACTTTC. The encoded protein is CASSRDRESRSGANVLTF.

The chain carries TRBV30 and TRBJ1-1, with D perhaps matching TRBD1 (5 bases). Germline V gives CDR1 GTSNPN, CDR2 SVGIG (reference sequence). There are 16 residues in the CDR3. The V end was cut by 4 bases, the J end by 4 bases, with 22 bases between. CDR3 nucleotides: TGTGCCTGGACGAGTTGGAGGGGCGCGGGGGGCACTGAAGCTTTCTTT. As protein: CAWTSWRGAGGTEAFF. Filled out from reference TRBV30 and TRBJ1-1, the complete variable domain reads SQTIHQWPATLVQPVGSPLSLECTVEGTSNPNLYWYRQAAGRGLQLLFYSVGIGQISSEVPQNLSASRPQDRQFILSSKKLLLSDSGFYLCAWTSWRGAGGTEAFFGQGTRLTVV.

In its sample, this clone was seen a few times. The J gene is TRBJ2-6, the V gene TRBV7-3; maybe TRBD1 (6 bases). CDR1 SGHTA and CDR2 FQGTGA come from the germline V gene. Deletions cut 7 bases from V and 4 bases from J, with 11 bases between. The CDR3 extends over 14 amino acids. DNA of the CDR3: TGTGCCAGCACCCAGGGGCACGGGGCCAACGTCCTGACTTTC. Amino acid sequence: CASTQGHGANVLTF.